The 10 T cell receptor beta chains in this list originate from one sample, sequenced in a study of regulatory T cells in long-lasting Graves disease. Time point reported: newly diagnosed GD, antithyroid drugs for less than 3 months. From PBMCs, RNA was extracted and then used to make the TCR library. Arm-PCR of CDR3 regions and iRepertoire HTBI primers were the basis on which TCR beta libraries were built. One entry per CDR3 protein results from TCRdb running MiXCR on the multiplex PCR reads. The profile shows 300,000 to 400,000 distinct CDR3 sequences, 15% to 20% of them singletons. This specimen was peripheral blood mononuclear cells (PBMCs), taken at new diagnosis, from a patient treated with antithyroid drugs. These receptors were taken from a female donor with Graves disease.

J is TRBJ1-1 and V is TRBV20-1; a weak D match, TRBD1 (6 bases). The CDR3 spans 11 residues. V shed 6 bases and J shed 10 bases, with 15 bases lying between them. Germline CDR1 DFQATT, CDR2 SNEGSKA (reference sequence). The CDR3, as DNA: TGCAGTGCCATAGGGGGTCTTGGAGCTTTCTTT. Its translation: CSAIGGLGAFF.

Ten or more counts support this clonotype. V and J are TRBV6-1 and TRBJ1-2; D unresolved. The CDR3 totals 13 residues. Trimming removed 6 bases at V and 0 bases at J, with 8 bases between. Germline V gives CDR1 MNHNS, CDR2 SASEGT. CDR3 nucleotides: TGTGCCAGCAGCCAAGGAACTAACTATGGCTACACCTTC. This codes for CASSQGTNYGYTF.

Many counts were recorded for this clonotype. V is TRBV27 and J is TRBJ2-3; possibly TRBD1 or TRBD2 for D (5 bases each). The CDR3 covers 10 residues. Trimming left V 8 bases short and J 6 bases short, with 6 bases between. Germline V gene lookup returns CDR1 MNHEY and CDR2 SMNVEV (reference sequence). The DNA for the CDR3 is TGTGCCAGCTGGGGGGATACGCAGTATTTT. The encoded protein is CASWGDTQYF.

This chain joins TRBV6-1 and TRBJ1-6, with 11 bases aligning to TRBD1. Unmatched junction bases numbered 10, after V lost 5 bases and J lost 7 bases. The CDR3 contains 17 residues. Germline V gives CDR1 MNHNS, CDR2 SASEGT. This CDR3 reads CASSQPGQGAINSPLHF. Here the CDR3 DNA reads TGTGCCAGCAGTCAGCCCGGACAGGGGGCTATAAATTCACCCCTCCACTTT.

A remark on this clonotype: A read error is possible here, since a much larger clone lies one base away. The gene calls are TRBV7-8 and TRBJ2-1; the match to TRBD1 covers 9 bases. The DNA end is more similar to TRBJ2-7, so the J call may be wrong. Germline V gives CDR1 SGHVS, CDR2 FQNEAQ. The CDR3 has 17 residues. Written as DNA, the CDR3 is TGTGCCAGCAGCCCCTTCGGGCAGGACAGGGGCTACAATGAGCAGTACTTC. Amino acid sequence: CASSPFGQDRGYNEQYF.

This clonotype has ten or more counts. J is TRBJ2-7 and V is TRBV7-9; no clear D. Trimming removed 5 bases from V and 2 bases from J, with 7 bases in between. CDR1 is SEHNR and CDR2 is FQNEAQ in the germline V gene (reference sequence). This CDR3 spans 12 amino acids. In DNA form, the CDR3 reads TGTGCCAGCAGCCGGGCGACCTACGAGCAGTACTTC. Protein: CASSRATYEQYF.

CDR3 bases: TGTGCCAGCTTATCGGGGCTTTACAGGAATGAGCAGTTCTTC. Translation: CASLSGLYRNEQFF. This chain joins TRBV28 and TRBJ2-1, with D possibly being TRBD1 or TRBD2 (5 bases each). This CDR3 region has 14 residues. With 8 bases removed from V and 7 bases from J, the gap between germline ends came to 18 bases. CDR1 and CDR2 (germline): MDHEN, SYDVKM.

V is TRBV7-9 and J is TRBJ1-5; 8 bases line up with TRBD1. The CDR3 totals 14 residues. V lost 4 bases, J lost 2 bases, and 1 base stayed unmatched. Germline lookup yields CDR1 SEHNR and CDR2 FQNEAQ (reference sequence). Here the CDR3 DNA reads TGTGCCAGCAGCTCGGACAGGGGCAATCAGCCCCAGCATTTT. Encoded protein: CASSSDRGNQPQHF. The complete variable domain, with remaining parts taken from reference TRBV7-9 and TRBJ1-5, reads DTGVSQNPRHKITKRGQNVTFRCDPISEHNRLYWYRQTLGQGPEFLTYFQNEAQLEKSRLLSDRFSAERPKGSFSTLEIQRTEQGDSAMYLCASSSDRGNQPQHFGDGTRLSIL.

This clonotype was seen a few times. The rearrangement uses TRBV2 and TRBJ2-5; TRBD2 might be the D (5 bases). V lost 6 bases to trimming and J lost 6 bases, with 23 bases between them. Germline CDR1 and CDR2: SNHLY and FYNNEI. The length of the CDR3 is 16 residues. The CDR3 here is CASSPRPGPEEKTQYF. The CDR3, as DNA: TGTGCCAGCAGCCCCCGCCCTGGGCCGGAGGAAAAGACCCAGTACTTC.

This clonotype occurred many times. CDR3 nucleotides: TGTGCCAGCAGTGAATTTCTCGCTAGTCGGTATGGAAGGGGGTACAATGAGCAGTTCTTC. This encodes CASSEFLASRYGRGYNEQFF. This chain joins TRBV2 and TRBJ2-1; weak D call: TRBD1 (6 bases). Trimming shortened V by 2 bases and J by 4 bases, and 27 bases separated the two germline ends. Germline loops: CDR1 SNHLY, CDR2 FYNNEI. This CDR3 region has 20 residues.